This T cell receptor beta chain is drawn from a study of neoadjuvant nivolumab and ipilimumab in lung cancer. Comments on this clone: Its antigen remains unknown.

CDR3 length equals 14 residues. V lost 9 bases to trimming and J lost 3 bases, with 15 bases between them. Germline loops: CDR1 MNHEY, CDR2 SMNVEV (reference sequence). TCRdb keeps only in-frame clones here, not all; method: immunoSEQ multiplex PCR. The data contain 15,000 to 20,000 clones, roughly 76% of them seen just once; the ten biggest clones take up 8%. Points from the study as a whole: From pretherapy to surgery, tumor richness and clonality rose with dual therapy. Resected-tumor TCR richness correlated positively with pretherapy blood richness.

The source of this sequence is an adult with non-small cell lung cancer. Here the sequenced sample was tumor tissue, taken after neoadjuvant nivolumab, alone or with ipilimumab, at or shortly before surgery. The chain couples TRBV27 to TRBJ1-5, with D tentatively TRBD1 (5 bases). As DNA, the CDR3 is TGTGCCAGTGCGAGGACACGCTCCAATCAGCCCCAGCATTTT. This gives the protein CASARTRSNQPQHF.